This T cell receptor beta chain was captured in a study of CD8 T cells in Susac syndrome. It was with random hexamers that roughly 0.5 to 1 ug RNA was reverse transcribed. Each CDR3 protein gets one entry after TCRdb re-called the immunoSEQ multiplex PCR reads with MiXCR. The table records 240,000 or so distinct CDR3 sequences, 90% to 96% of them present only once. V shed 4 bases and J 2 bases; nucleotides not matched to a gene: 4. CDR1 GTSNPN and CDR2 SVGIG come from the germline V gene (reference sequence). The CDR3 totals 14 residues. Sequencing was done on a sample of CD4+ T cells from PBMCs. This clonotype was sampled from a human donor with Susac syndrome. This rearrangement joins TRBV30 to TRBJ1-2; 10 bases are a match to TRBD1. The chain's CDR3 is CAWTRTGGNYGYTF. The CDR3 coding sequence is TGTGCCTGGACCCGGACAGGGGGAAACTATGGCTACACCTTC.